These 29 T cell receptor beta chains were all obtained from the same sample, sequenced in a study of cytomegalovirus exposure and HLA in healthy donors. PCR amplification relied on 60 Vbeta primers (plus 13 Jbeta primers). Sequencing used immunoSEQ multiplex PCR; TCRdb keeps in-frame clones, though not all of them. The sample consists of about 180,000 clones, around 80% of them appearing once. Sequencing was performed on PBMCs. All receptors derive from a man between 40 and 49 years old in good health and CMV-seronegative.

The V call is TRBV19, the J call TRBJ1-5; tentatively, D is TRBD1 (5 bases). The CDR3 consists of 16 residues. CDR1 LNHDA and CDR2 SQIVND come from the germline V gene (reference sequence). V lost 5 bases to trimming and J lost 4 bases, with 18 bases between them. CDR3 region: CASSPPGAVGNQPQHF. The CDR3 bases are TGTGCCAGTAGTCCCCCTGGGGCAGTCGGGAATCAGCCCCAGCATTTT.

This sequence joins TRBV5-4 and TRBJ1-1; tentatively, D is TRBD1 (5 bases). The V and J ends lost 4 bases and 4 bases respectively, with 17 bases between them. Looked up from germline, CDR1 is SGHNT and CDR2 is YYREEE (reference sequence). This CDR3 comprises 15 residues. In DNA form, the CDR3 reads TGTGCCAGCAGCCCGGCGGGGGGACGGTTCACTGAAGCTTTCTTT. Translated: CASSPAGGRFTEAFF.

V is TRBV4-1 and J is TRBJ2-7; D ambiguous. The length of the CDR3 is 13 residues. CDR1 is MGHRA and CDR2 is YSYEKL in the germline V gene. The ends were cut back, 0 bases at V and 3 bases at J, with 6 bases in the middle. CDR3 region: CASSQERRYEQYF. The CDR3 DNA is TGCGCCAGCAGCCAAGAGAGGCGCTACGAGCAGTACTTC.

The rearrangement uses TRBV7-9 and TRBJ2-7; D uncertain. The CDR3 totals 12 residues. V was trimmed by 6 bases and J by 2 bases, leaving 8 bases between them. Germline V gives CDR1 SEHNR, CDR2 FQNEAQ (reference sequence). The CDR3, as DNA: TGTGCCAGCAGTTTTCTCCCCTACGAGCAGTACTTC. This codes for CASSFLPYEQYF.

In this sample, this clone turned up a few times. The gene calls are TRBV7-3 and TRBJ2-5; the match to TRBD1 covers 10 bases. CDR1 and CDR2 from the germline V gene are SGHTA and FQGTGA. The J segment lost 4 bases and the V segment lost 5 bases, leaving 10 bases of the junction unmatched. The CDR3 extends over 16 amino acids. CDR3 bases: TGTGCCAGCAGCCACCCCGGGACAGGGGAGGGAGAGACCCAGTACTTC. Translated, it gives CASSHPGTGEGETQYF.

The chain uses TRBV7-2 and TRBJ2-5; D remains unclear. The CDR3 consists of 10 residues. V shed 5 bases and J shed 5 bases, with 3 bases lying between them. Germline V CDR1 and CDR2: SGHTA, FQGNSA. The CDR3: CASSEETQYF. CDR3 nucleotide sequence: TGTGCCAGCAGCGAGGAGACCCAGTACTTC.

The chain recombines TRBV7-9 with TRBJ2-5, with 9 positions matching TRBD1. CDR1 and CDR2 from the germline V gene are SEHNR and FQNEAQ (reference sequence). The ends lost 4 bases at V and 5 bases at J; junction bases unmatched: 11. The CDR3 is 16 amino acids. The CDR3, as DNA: TGTGCCAGCAGCTACGAATACAGGGGGCAGGGGGAGACCCAGTACTTC. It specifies CASSYEYRGQGETQYF. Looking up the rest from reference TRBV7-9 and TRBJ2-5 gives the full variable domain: DTGVSQNPRHKITKRGQNVTFRCDPISEHNRLYWYRQTLGQGPEFLTYFQNEAQLEKSRLLSDRFSAERPKGSFSTLEIQRTEQGDSAMYLCASSYEYRGQGETQYFGPGTRLLVL.

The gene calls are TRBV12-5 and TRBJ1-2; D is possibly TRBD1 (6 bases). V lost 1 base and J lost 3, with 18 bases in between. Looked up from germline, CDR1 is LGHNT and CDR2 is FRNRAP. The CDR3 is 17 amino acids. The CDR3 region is CASGLARGGLLYYGYTF. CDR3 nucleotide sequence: TGTGCTAGTGGTTTGGCCCGGGGGGGGCTTTTGTACTATGGCTACACCTTC.

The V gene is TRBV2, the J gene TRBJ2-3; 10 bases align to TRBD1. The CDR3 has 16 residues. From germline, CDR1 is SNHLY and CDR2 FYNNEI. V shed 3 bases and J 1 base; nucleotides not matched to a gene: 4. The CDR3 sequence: CASSDWGTGGTDTQYF. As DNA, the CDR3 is TGTGCCAGCAGTGATTGGGGGACAGGGGGCACAGATACGCAGTATTTT.

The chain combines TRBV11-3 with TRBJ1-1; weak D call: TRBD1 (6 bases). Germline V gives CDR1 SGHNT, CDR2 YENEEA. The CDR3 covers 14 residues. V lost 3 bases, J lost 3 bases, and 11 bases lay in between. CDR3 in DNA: TGTGCCAGCAGCTTGGAACAGGGTGACACTGAAGCTTTCTTT. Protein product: CASSLEQGDTEAFF. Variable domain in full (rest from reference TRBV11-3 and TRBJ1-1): EAGVVQSPRYKIIEKKQPVAFWCNPISGHNTLYWYLQNLGQGPELLIRYENEEAVDDSQLPKDRFSAERLKGVDSTLKIQPAELGDSAVYLCASSLEQGDTEAFFGQGTRLTVV.

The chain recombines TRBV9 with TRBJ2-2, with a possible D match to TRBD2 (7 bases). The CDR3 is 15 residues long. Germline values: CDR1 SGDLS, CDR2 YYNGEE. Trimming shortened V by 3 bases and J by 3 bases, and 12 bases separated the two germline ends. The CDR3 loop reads CASSGGGGDTGELFF. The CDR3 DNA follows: TGTGCCAGCAGCGGGGGAGGGGGGGACACCGGGGAGCTGTTTTTT.

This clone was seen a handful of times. In DNA, the CDR3 is TGTGCCAGCAGATTCACGGGGGAGCAGTACTTC. Residues: CASRFTGEQYF. The V and J genes are TRBV11-2 and TRBJ2-7, with D perhaps matching TRBD2 (5 bases). The CDR3 consists of 11 residues. Germline CDR1 and CDR2: SGHAT and FQNNGV. With 6 bases removed from V and 7 bases from J, the gap between germline ends came to 10 bases.

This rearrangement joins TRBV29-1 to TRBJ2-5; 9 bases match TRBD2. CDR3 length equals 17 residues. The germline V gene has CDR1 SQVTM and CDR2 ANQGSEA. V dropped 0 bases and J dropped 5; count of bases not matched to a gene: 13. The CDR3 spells CSVEDQAGGSYGETQYF. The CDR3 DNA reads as TGCAGCGTTGAAGATCAAGCGGGGGGATCCTACGGGGAGACCCAGTACTTC.

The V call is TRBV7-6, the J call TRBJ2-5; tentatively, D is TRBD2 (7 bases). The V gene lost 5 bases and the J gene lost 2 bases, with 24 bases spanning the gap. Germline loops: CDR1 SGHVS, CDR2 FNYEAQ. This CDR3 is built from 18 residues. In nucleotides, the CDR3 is TGTGCCAGCAGCCCATTACAGGGTAGGCTAGCGGCTCAAGAGACCCAGTACTTC. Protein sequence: CASSPLQGRLAAQETQYF.

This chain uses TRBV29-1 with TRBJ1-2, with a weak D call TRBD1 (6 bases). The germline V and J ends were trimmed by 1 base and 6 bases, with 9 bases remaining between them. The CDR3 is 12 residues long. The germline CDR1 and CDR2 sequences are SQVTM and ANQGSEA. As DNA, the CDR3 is TGCAGCGTTGAAGGTCAGGGGAATGGCTACACCTTC. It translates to CSVEGQGNGYTF.

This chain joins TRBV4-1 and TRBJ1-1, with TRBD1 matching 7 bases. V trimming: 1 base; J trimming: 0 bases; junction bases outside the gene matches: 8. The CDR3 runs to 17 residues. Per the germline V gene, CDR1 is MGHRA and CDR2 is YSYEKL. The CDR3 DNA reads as TGCGCCAGCAGCCAAGGTAAGGGACAGTTCATGAACACTGAAGCTTTCTTT. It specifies CASSQGKGQFMNTEAFF.

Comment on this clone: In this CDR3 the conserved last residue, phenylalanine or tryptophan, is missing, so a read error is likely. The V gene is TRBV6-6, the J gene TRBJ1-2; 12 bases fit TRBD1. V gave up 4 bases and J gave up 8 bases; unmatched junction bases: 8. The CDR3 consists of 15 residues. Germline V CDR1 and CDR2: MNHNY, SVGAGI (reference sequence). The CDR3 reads CASSSQGQGASGYTL. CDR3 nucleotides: TGTGCCAGCAGTTCTCAGGGACAGGGGGCCTCAGGCTACACCCTC.

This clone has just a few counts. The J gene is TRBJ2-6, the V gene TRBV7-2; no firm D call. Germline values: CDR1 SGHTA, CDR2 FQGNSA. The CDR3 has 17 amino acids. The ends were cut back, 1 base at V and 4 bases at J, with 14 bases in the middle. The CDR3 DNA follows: TGTGCCAGCAGCTTAGGGTATTCTATCCCCGGGGCCAACGTCCTGACTTTC. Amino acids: CASSLGYSIPGANVLTF.

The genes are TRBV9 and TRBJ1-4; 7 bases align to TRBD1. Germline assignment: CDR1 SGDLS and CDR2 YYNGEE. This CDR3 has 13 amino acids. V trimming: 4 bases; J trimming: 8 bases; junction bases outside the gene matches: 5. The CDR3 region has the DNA TGTGCCAGCAGCCGGGACAGCGGAGAAAAACTGTTTTTT. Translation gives CASSRDSGEKLFF.

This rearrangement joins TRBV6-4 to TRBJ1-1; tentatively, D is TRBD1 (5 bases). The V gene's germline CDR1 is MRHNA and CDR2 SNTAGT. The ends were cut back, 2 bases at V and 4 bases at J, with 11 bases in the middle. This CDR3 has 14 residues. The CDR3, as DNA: TGTGCCAGCAGTGACGGGGGGATCGGCACTGAAGCTTTCTTT. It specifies CASSDGGIGTEAFF.

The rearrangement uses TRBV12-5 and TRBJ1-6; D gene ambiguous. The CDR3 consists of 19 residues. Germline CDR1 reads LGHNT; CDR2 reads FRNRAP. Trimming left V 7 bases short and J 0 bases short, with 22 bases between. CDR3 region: CASAPRYGGLNSYNSPLHF. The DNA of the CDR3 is TGTGCTAGTGCCCCACGCTATGGCGGACTAAACTCCTATAATTCACCCCTCCACTTT.

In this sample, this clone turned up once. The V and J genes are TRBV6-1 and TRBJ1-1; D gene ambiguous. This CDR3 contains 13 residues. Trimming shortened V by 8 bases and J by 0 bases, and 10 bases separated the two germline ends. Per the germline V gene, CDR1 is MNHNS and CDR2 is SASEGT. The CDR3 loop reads CASARELNTEAFF. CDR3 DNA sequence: TGTGCCAGCGCCCGGGAGCTGAACACTGAAGCTTTCTTT.

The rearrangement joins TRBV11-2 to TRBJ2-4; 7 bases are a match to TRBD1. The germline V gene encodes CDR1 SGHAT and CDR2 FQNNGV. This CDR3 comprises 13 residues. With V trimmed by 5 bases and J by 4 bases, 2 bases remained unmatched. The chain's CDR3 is CASSLGQKNIQYF. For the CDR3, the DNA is TGTGCCAGCAGCCTGGGACAGAAAAACATTCAGTACTTC.

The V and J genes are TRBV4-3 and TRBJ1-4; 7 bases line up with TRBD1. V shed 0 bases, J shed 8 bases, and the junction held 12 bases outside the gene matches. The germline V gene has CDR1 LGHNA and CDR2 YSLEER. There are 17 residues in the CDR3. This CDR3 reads CASSQDLEAGGGEKLFF. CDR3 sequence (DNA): TGCGCCAGCAGCCAAGATCTTGAAGCAGGGGGTGGAGAAAAACTGTTTTTT.

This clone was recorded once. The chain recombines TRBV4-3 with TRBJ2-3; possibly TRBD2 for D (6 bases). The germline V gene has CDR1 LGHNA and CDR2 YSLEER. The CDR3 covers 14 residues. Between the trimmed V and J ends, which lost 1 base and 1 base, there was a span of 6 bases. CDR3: CASSQAGGTDTQYF. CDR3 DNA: TGCGCCAGCAGCCAAGCGGGGGGCACAGATACGCAGTATTTT.

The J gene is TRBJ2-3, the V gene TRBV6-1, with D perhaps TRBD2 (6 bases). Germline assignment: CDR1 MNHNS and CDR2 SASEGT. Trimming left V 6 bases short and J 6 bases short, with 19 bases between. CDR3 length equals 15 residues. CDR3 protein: CASSVHGGTSDTQYF. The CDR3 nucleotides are TGTGCCAGCAGCGTCCATGGCGGGACCAGTGATACGCAGTATTTT.

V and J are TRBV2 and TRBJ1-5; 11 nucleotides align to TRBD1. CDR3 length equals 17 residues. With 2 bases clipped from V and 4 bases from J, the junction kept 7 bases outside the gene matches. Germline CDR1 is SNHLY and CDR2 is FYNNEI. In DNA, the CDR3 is TGTGCCAGCAGTGAACAGTCCGGGACAGGGGGTAATCAGCCCCAGCATTTT. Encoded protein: CASSEQSGTGGNQPQHF.

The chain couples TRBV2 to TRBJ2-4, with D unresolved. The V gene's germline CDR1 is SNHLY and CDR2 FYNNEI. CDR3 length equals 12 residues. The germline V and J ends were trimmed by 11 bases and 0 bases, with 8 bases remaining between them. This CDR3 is CAGGIAKNIQYF. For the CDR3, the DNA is TGTGCCGGCGGTATAGCCAAAAACATTCAGTACTTC.

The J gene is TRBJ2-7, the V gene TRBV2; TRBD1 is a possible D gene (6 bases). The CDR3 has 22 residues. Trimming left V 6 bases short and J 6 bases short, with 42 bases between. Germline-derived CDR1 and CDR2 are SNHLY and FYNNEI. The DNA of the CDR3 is TGTGCCAGCAGAGAACGTCCTCGGACCTGGGGACATGTAGCGAATATTCGTGGCGAGCAGTACTTC. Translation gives CASRERPRTWGHVANIRGEQYF. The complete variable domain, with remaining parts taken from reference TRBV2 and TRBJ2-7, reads EPEVTQTPSHQVTQMGQEVILRCVPISNHLYFYWYRQILGQKVEFLVSFYNNEISEKSEIFDDQFSVERPDGSNFTLKIRSTKLEDSAMYFCASRERPRTWGHVANIRGEQYFGPGTRLTVT.